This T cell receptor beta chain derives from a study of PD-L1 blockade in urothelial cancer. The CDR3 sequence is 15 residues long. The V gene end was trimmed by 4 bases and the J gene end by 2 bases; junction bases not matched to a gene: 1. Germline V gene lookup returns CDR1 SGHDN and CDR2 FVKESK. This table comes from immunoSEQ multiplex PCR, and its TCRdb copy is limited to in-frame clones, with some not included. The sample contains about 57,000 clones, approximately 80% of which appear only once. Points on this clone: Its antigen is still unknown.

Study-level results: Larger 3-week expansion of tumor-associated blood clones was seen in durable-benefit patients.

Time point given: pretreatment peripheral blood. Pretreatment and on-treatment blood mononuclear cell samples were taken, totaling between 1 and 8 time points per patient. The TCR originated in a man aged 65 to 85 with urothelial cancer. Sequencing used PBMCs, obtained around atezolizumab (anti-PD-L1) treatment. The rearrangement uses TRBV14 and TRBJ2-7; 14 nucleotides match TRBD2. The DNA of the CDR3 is TGTGCCAGCAGCCCGGGACTAGCGGGAGCCTACGAGCAGTACTTC. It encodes CASSPGLAGAYEQYF.